This TCR beta chain was identified during a study of OX40 agonist ivuxolimab in advanced cancers. Method: immunoSEQ multiplex PCR; TCRdb's copy keeps in-frame clones and lacks some. The data contain more than 80,000 clones, 80% to 90% of them singletons. The germline CDR1 and CDR2 sequences are MNHNY and SVGAGI (reference sequence). The CDR3 has 15 residues. V lost 5 bases and J 0 bases, leaving 11 bases between the germline ends. This TCR came from an adult with an advanced solid tumor such as melanoma, head and neck, liver or kidney cancer. This chain joins TRBV6-6 and TRBJ2-1, with no clear D. The source was CD4+ or CD8+ T cells sorted from blood, collected in a trial of the OX40 agonist ivuxolimab. CDR3 DNA: TGTGCCAGCAGTCCCAACCCGAGCTCCTACAATGAGCAGTTCTTC. It yields the protein CASSPNPSSYNEQFF.